The TCR beta chain described here comes from a study of T cell responses to AZD1222 COVID-19 vaccine. Study-wide context: Pooling was applied to second doses at about 4 or about 12 weeks.

Profiling relied on immunoSEQ multiplex PCR, and the TCRdb table lists in-frame clones only, not all of them. The sample has 140,000 or so clones; 80% to 90% are singletons. On this clone itself: Antigen: not known.

V lost 3 bases and J lost 2; bases outside the gene matches: 6. Germline CDR1 KGHSH, CDR2 LQKENI. This CDR3 contains 17 residues. Findings of the study overall: Samples come after the peak T cell response, not at day 14.

This chain joins TRBV18 and TRBJ2-6; 8 bases are a match to TRBD2. The sequence derives from an adult in good health. The source was peripheral blood, collected on day 0 of AZD1222 vaccination. This CDR3 reads CASSPPPGGAGANVLTF. The CDR3 region has the DNA TGTGCCAGCTCACCCCCCCCGGGGGGGGCTGGGGCCAACGTCCTGACTTTC. The full variable domain, its missing parts supplied by reference TRBV18 and TRBJ2-6, is NAGVMQNPRHLVRRRGQEARLRCSPMKGHSHVYWYRQLPEEGLKFMVYLQKENIIDESGMPKERFSAEFPKEGPSILRIQQVVRGDSAAYFCASSPPPGGAGANVLTFGAGSRLTVL.